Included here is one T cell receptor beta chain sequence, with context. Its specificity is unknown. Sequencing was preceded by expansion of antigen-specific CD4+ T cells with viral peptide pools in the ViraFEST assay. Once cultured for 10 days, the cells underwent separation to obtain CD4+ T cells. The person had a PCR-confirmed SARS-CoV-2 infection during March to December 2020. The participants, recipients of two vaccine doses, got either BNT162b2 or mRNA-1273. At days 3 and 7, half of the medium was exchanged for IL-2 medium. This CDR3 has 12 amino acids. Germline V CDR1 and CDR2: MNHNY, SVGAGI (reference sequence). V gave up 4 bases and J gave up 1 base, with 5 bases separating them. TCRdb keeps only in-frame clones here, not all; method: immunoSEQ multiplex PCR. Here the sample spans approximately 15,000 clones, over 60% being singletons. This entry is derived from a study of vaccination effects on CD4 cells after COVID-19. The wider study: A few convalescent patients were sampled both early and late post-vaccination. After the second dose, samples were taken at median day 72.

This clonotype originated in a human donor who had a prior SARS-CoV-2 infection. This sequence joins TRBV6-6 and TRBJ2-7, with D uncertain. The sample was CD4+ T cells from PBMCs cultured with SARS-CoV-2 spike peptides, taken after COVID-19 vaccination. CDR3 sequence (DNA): TGTGCCAGCAGTTTGCGGTCCTACGAGCAGTACTTC. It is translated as CASSLRSYEQYF.